This TCR beta chain was captured in a study of vaccination effects on CD4 cells after COVID-19. Overall study: Samples gathered post-vaccine arrived a median of 72 days past the second dose.

The J segment lost 2 bases and the V segment lost 7 bases, leaving 9 bases of the junction unmatched. Germline-derived CDR1 and CDR2 are SNHLY and FYNNEI. This CDR3 contains 15 residues. A note on this clone: Its antigen is unidentified.

TCRdb's copy holds only in-frame clones and misses some; the assay was immunoSEQ multiplex PCR. Of more than 15,000 clones listed, nearly 75% were seen once; the top ten hold 20%. Notes on the study in general: Spike-reactive clones present post-vaccine in convalescents were predominantly new vaccine-induced clones. Convalescent patients were few in the study, and early post-infection timepoints were absent.

The ViraFEST assay expanded antigen-specific CD4+ T cells with viral peptide pools before sequencing. Having been cultured for about 10 days, the cells underwent CD4+ T cell isolation. Infection dated between March and December 2020, before the Alpha, Beta and Delta variants reached the United States. Every participant took two doses of the BNT162b2 or mRNA-1273 vaccine. IL-2 medium was substituted for half the medium on days 3 and 7. The TCR was taken from a human donor who had a prior SARS-CoV-2 infection. The source was CD4+ T cells from PBMCs cultured with SARS-CoV-2 spike peptides, collected after COVID-19 vaccination. The chain employs TRBV2 and TRBJ2-3, with 7 bases aligning to TRBD2. The CDR3 nucleotides read TGTGCCAGCACTCTGAACAGCGGGGACACAGATACGCAGTATTTT. Protein: CASTLNSGDTDTQYF.